A single sample gave rise to the 21 T cell receptor beta chains below, sequenced in a study of CD8 T cells in Susac syndrome (dated by TCRdb to the late 2010s). Library generation was performed with the immunoSEQ multiplex PCR assay. RNA was extracted with the RNeasy kit and 0.5 to 1 ug was reverse transcribed using random hexamers. TCRdb applied fastp at Q25 and MiXCR to the public reads, then kept only in-frame beta chains. Rows with a matching CDR3 protein are joined into one entry that keeps the most common DNA and genes. In all, the sample holds about 75,000 distinct CDR3 sequences, and roughly 95% of those were seen once. The top ten clonotypes cover 0.52% of the sample. Sequencing was performed on CD8+ T cells from PBMCs. Receptors were obtained from a human donor with Susac syndrome.

The genes are TRBV27 and TRBJ2-7, with D uncertain. In germline, CDR1 is MNHEY, CDR2 SMNVEV (reference sequence). V lost 5 bases, J lost 4 bases, and 9 bases lay in between. The CDR3 is made up of 12 amino acids. CDR3 DNA: TGTGCCAGCAGTGCTAGTAGATACGAGCAGTACTTC. Translation gives CASSASRYEQYF.

The rearrangement uses TRBV9 and TRBJ2-7; D ambiguous. V was trimmed by 3 bases and J by 2 bases, leaving 12 bases between them. The CDR3 runs 14 residues. Germline-derived CDR1 and CDR2 are SGDLS and YYNGEE. The CDR3 DNA reads as TGTGCCAGCAGCGCGGTGGCCAGTCCCTACGAGCAGTACTTC. Translation: CASSAVASPYEQYF.

J is TRBJ2-1 and V is TRBV7-3; 9 nucleotides align to TRBD2. The ends lost 5 bases at V and 5 bases at J; junction bases unmatched: 7. Germline lookup yields CDR1 SGHTA and CDR2 FQGTGA. There are 15 residues in the CDR3. DNA for the CDR3: TGTGCCAGCAGCCGGGGCGGGGGGGCTAACAATGAGCAGTTCTTC. This gives the protein CASSRGGGANNEQFF. The complete variable domain, with remaining parts taken from reference TRBV7-3 and TRBJ2-1, reads GAGVSQTPSNKVTEKGKYVELRCDPISGHTALYWYRQSLGQGPEFLIYFQGTGAADDSGLPNDRFFAVRPEGSVSTLKIQRTERGDSAVYLCASSRGGGANNEQFFGPGTRLTVL.

The genes are TRBV7-9 and TRBJ1-1, with no clear D. V lost 8 bases, J lost 1 base, and 11 bases lay in between. CDR3 length: 13 amino acids. Germline V gives CDR1 SEHNR, CDR2 FQNEAQ (reference sequence). CDR3 protein: CASCPPSNTEAFF. The CDR3 DNA is TGTGCCAGCTGCCCCCCTTCGAACACTGAAGCTTTCTTT.

The chain employs TRBV18 and TRBJ2-1; TRBD2 might be the D (6 bases). Between the trimmed V and J ends, which lost 8 bases and 1 base, there was a span of 15 bases. The germline V gene has CDR1 KGHSH and CDR2 LQKENI. The length of the CDR3 is 15 residues. The CDR3 region has the DNA TGTGCCAGCCAATTGACTAGATCATCCTACAATGAGCAGTTCTTC. The encoded protein is CASQLTRSSYNEQFF.

This chain connects TRBV7-8 to TRBJ2-7; 8 bases align to TRBD2. With 5 bases clipped from V and 6 bases from J, the junction kept 6 bases outside the gene matches. Germline CDR1 is SGHVS and CDR2 is FQNEAQ. The CDR3 is made up of 13 amino acids. CDR3 coding DNA: TGTGCCAGCAGCCTGGGACTAGGTGGCGAGCAGTACTTC. Translated, it gives CASSLGLGGEQYF.

This chain joins TRBV7-8 and TRBJ1-2; D uncertain. This CDR3 is 14 amino acids long. The germline V gene has CDR1 SGHVS and CDR2 FQNEAQ. Trimming shortened V by 2 bases and J by 6 bases, and 13 bases separated the two germline ends. The CDR3 DNA reads TGTGCCAGCAGCTTAAGCACATCCTCTGATGGCTACACCTTC. Protein product: CASSLSTSSDGYTF.

The rearrangement joins TRBV5-1 to TRBJ2-1; no reliable D call. In germline, CDR1 is SGHRS, CDR2 YFSETQ. This CDR3 is built from 16 residues. V was clipped by 6 bases and J by 1 base, with 17 bases between them. The CDR3 DNA reads as TGCGCCAGCAATCCCCCTCTAAATCGGTCCTACAATGAGCAGTTCTTC. Its translation is CASNPPLNRSYNEQFF.

This chain uses TRBV27 with TRBJ2-5; 9 bases match TRBD1. The CDR3 is made up of 14 amino acids. Germline CDR1 is MNHEY and CDR2 is SMNVEV (reference sequence). V shed 5 bases, J shed 5 bases, and the junction held 6 bases outside the gene matches. CDR3 in amino acids: CASSPGQGYETQYF. CDR3 in DNA: TGTGCCAGCAGTCCGGGACAGGGCTACGAGACCCAGTACTTC.

The CDR3 is CASSPTWLQPSPYGYTF. The CDR3 nucleotides read TGTGCCAGCAGCCCGACATGGCTGCAGCCCTCCCCCTATGGCTACACCTTC. The V and J genes are TRBV7-2 and TRBJ1-2; D is ambiguous. CDR1 SGHTA and CDR2 FQGNSA come from the germline V gene. This CDR3 comprises 17 residues. V dropped 5 bases and J dropped 4 bases, with 23 bases sitting between them.

The chain recombines TRBV20-1 with TRBJ1-3; D is unresolved. Germline V CDR1 and CDR2: DFQATT, SNEGSKA (reference sequence). The CDR3 totals 13 residues. V gave up 4 bases and J gave up 4 bases, with 11 bases separating them. The CDR3 protein is CSANTIPGNTIYF. The CDR3 nucleotides read TGCAGTGCTAACACAATTCCAGGAAACACCATATATTTT.

The CDR3 spells CATSDADRARETQYF. The CDR3 DNA sequence: TGTGCCACCAGTGATGCGGACAGGGCCCGAGAGACCCAGTACTTC. J is TRBJ2-5 and V is TRBV24-1; the match to TRBD1 covers 8 bases. The germline V gene has CDR1 KGHDR and CDR2 SFDVKD. This CDR3 region has 15 residues. V lost 3 bases, J lost 4 bases, and 6 bases stayed unmatched.

This chain links TRBV13 with TRBJ2-7, with D possibly being TRBD1 or TRBD2 (5 bases each). The CDR3 spans 14 residues. Trimming removed 4 bases at V and 2 bases at J, with 12 bases between. In germline, CDR1 is PRHDT, CDR2 FYEKMQ (reference sequence). The CDR3 protein is CASSSSGTTYEQYF. CDR3 in DNA: TGTGCCAGCAGCTCATCCGGGACGACCTACGAGCAGTACTTC.

The J gene is TRBJ2-7, the V gene TRBV16, with D uncertain. V was clipped by 2 bases and J by 2 bases, with 7 bases between them. This CDR3 has 13 residues. Germline loops: CDR1 KGHSY, CDR2 FQNENV. CDR3 residues: CASSQSRAYEQYF. The CDR3 bases are TGTGCCAGCAGCCAAAGTAGGGCCTACGAGCAGTACTTC.

J is TRBJ2-5 and V is TRBV15, with 11 positions matching TRBD2. After removal of 4 bases from V and 2 bases from J, the junction contained 6 bases not matched to a gene. CDR3 length: 16 amino acids. CDR1 LNHNV and CDR2 YYDKDF come from the germline V gene (reference sequence). The CDR3 reads CATSNFIAGGQETQYF. As DNA, the CDR3 is TGTGCCACCAGCAATTTTATAGCGGGGGGGCAAGAGACCCAGTACTTC.

The chain couples TRBV25-1 to TRBJ1-3; D unresolved. The length of the CDR3 is 15 residues. Trimming took 1 base from V and 2 from J, leaving 9 bases between them. CDR1 MGHDK and CDR2 SYGVNS come from the germline V gene. CDR3 amino acids: CASSESRAAGNTIYF. The CDR3 region has the DNA TGTGCCAGCAGTGAATCTAGGGCTGCTGGAAACACCATATATTTT. Variable domain in full (rest from reference TRBV25-1 and TRBJ1-3): EADIYQTPRYLVIGTGKKITLECSQTMGHDKMYWYQQDPGMELHLIHYSYGVNSTEKGDLSSESTVSRIRTEHFPLTLESARPSHTSQYLCASSESRAAGNTIYFGEGSWLTVV.

J is TRBJ2-1 and V is TRBV5-1; possibly TRBD1 or TRBD2 for D (6 bases each). V was shortened by 2 bases and J by 5 bases, with 14 bases between the two germline ends. This CDR3 is built from 15 residues. Germline CDR1 and CDR2: SGHRS and YFSETQ. The CDR3 region has the DNA TGCGCCAGCAGCTTCGCCGGGGGCCCTAACAATGAGCAGTTCTTC. This codes for CASSFAGGPNNEQFF.

CDR3 loop: CASSREGTVYNEQFF. The CDR3 DNA is TGTGCCAGTAGTAGAGAAGGGACAGTCTACAATGAGCAGTTCTTC. The J gene is TRBJ2-1, the V gene TRBV19, with 7 bases matching TRBD1. V lost 4 bases and J lost 3; bases outside the gene matches: 6. Germline values: CDR1 LNHDA, CDR2 SQIVND (reference sequence). The CDR3 is made up of 15 amino acids.

The chain joins TRBV12-3 or TRBV12-4 to TRBJ1-1, with D perhaps matching TRBD1 (6 bases). The V end was cut by 8 bases, the J end by 3 bases, with 16 bases between. The length of the CDR3 is 14 residues. The CDR3 is CASGAQGHDTEAFF. CDR3 in DNA: TGTGCCAGCGGCGCCCAGGGGCACGACACTGAAGCTTTCTTT.

This chain joins TRBV5-1 and TRBJ2-1, with 7 positions matching TRBD2. Germline assignment: CDR1 SGHRS and CDR2 YFSETQ. Trimming cost V 3 bases and J 2 bases; bases outside gene matches: 5. The CDR3 is 15 residues long. CDR3 in DNA: TGCGCCAGCAGCTCGAGCGGGGCTCCCTACAATGAGCAGTTCTTC. This gives the protein CASSSSGAPYNEQFF.

This clonotype was observed a single time. The chain recombines TRBV7-9 with TRBJ2-3; 9 positions agree with TRBD2. Germline CDR1 and CDR2: SEHNR and FQNEAQ (reference sequence). V dropped 7 bases and J dropped 6; count of bases not matched to a gene: 11. The CDR3 has 15 residues. The CDR3 DNA reads TGTGCCAGCAAGGCCGGCGGGGGGGCGGCGGATACGCAGTATTTT. It yields the protein CASKAGGGAADTQYF.